This passage covers 14 T cell receptor beta chains from one sample sequenced in a study of blood T cell repertoires in COVID-19. Profiled with immunoSEQ multiplex PCR; TCRdb holds only in-frame clones, not every one. Of about 120,000 clones in the sample, approximately 81% are singletons; the top ten hold about 13%. The sequenced sample consisted of peripheral blood. The origin of the receptors is a human donor in a cohort sampled during active COVID-19.

The J gene is TRBJ2-3, the V gene TRBV7-9; D might be TRBD1 (5 bases). Trimming removed 0 bases from V and 0 bases from J, with 13 bases in between. The CDR3 spans 17 residues. Germline-derived CDR1 and CDR2 are SEHNR and FQNEAQ (reference sequence). CDR3 coding DNA: TGTGCCAGCAGCTTAGCCAGCCAGGGAATAAGCACAGATACGCAGTATTTT. It codes for CASSLASQGISTDTQYF. Full variable domain (missing parts from reference TRBV7-9 and TRBJ2-3): DTGVSQNPRHKITKRGQNVTFRCDPISEHNRLYWYRQTLGQGPEFLTYFQNEAQLEKSRLLSDRFSAERPKGSFSTLEIQRTEQGDSAMYLCASSLASQGISTDTQYFGPGTRLTVL.

The rearrangement links TRBV3-1 (or the pseudogene TRBV3-2) to TRBJ2-1, with TRBD2 matching over 11 bases. The V segment lost 1 base and the J segment 9 bases; nucleotides outside the gene matches: 5. This CDR3 region has 15 residues. Germline V gene sequence: CDR1 LGHDT, CDR2 YNNKEL (reference sequence). The CDR3 nucleotides read TGTGCCAGCAGCCAAGTGACTAGCGGGACCGGTGAGCAGTTCTTC. Translated: CASSQVTSGTGEQFF.

V usage is TRBV7-9 and J usage is TRBJ1-1; D is unresolved. Trimming shortened V by 6 bases and J by 3 bases, and 11 bases separated the two germline ends. The germline gives CDR1 SEHNR, CDR2 FQNEAQ (reference sequence). This CDR3 contains 13 residues. The CDR3 DNA follows: TGTGCCAGCAGTTCAGCGGGGTACACTGAAGCTTTCTTT. Encoded protein: CASSSAGYTEAFF.

Only one count was recorded for this clone. The chain recombines TRBV13 with TRBJ2-7, with D uncertain. This CDR3 region has 13 residues. Trimming left V 1 base short and J 1 base short, with 5 bases between. Germline V CDR1 and CDR2: PRHDT, FYEKMQ (reference sequence). The chain's CDR3 is CASSLAMSYEQYF. As DNA, the CDR3 is TGTGCCAGCAGCTTAGCCATGTCCTACGAGCAGTACTTC.

V and J are TRBV7-9 and TRBJ1-2; 11 bases are a match to TRBD1. The V gene end was trimmed by 4 bases and the J gene end by 4 bases; junction bases not matched to a gene: 5. Germline assignment: CDR1 SEHNR and CDR2 FQNEAQ (reference sequence). The CDR3 is 15 amino acids. For the CDR3, the DNA is TGTGCCAGCAGCTGGACAGGGGGCGCGGTCTATGGCTACACCTTC. Translating gives CASSWTGGAVYGYTF.

The chain employs TRBV6-5 and TRBJ2-7, with TRBD2 matching over 9 bases. The germline V gene has CDR1 MNHEY and CDR2 SVGAGI. J was trimmed by 4 bases and V by 6 bases; bases with no gene match: 10. This CDR3 is 15 amino acids long. CDR3: CASRPPLAGLYEQYF. In DNA, the CDR3 is TGTGCCAGCAGACCCCCGCTAGCGGGGCTTTACGAGCAGTACTTC.

CDR3 coding DNA: TGTGCCAGCTTTCCACGTAGGGGCACTGAAGCTTTCTTT. Residues: CASFPRRGTEAFF. This sequence joins TRBV12-3 or TRBV12-4 and TRBJ1-1, with TRBD1 as a possible D gene (5 bases). V shed 8 bases and J shed 4 bases, with 14 bases lying between them. The CDR3 extends over 13 amino acids.

The chain links TRBV28 to TRBJ1-5, with no clear D. The CDR3 sequence is 14 residues long. Trimming pared 5 bases from V and 0 bases from J, leaving 8 bases between. Per germline, CDR1 MDHEN and CDR2 SYDVKM. The CDR3 nucleotides read TGTGCCAGCAGTCCACACAGTAGCAATCAGCCCCAGCATTTT. This gives the protein CASSPHSSNQPQHF.

V is TRBV18 and J is TRBJ2-7; 8 bases are shared with TRBD1. With V trimmed by 6 bases and J by 4 bases, 8 bases remained unmatched. Germline CDR1 and CDR2: KGHSH and LQKENI. This CDR3 spans 14 amino acids. Written as DNA, the CDR3 is TGTGCCAGCTCCCCCGGGACAGGAGGTTACGAGCAGTACTTC. Encoded protein: CASSPGTGGYEQYF. Variable domain in full (rest from reference TRBV18 and TRBJ2-7): NAGVMQNPRHLVRRRGQEARLRCSPMKGHSHVYWYRQLPEEGLKFMVYLQKENIIDESGMPKERFSAEFPKEGPSILRIQQVVRGDSAAYFCASSPGTGGYEQYFGPGTRLTVT.

This chain joins TRBV28 and TRBJ2-3; a possible D gene is TRBD2 (5 bases). Trimming left V 2 bases short and J 0 bases short, with 6 bases between. The CDR3 spans 14 residues. Germline assignment: CDR1 MDHEN and CDR2 SYDVKM. For the CDR3, the DNA is TGTGCCAGCAGTTTAGAGGGCAGCACAGATACGCAGTATTTT. Protein sequence: CASSLEGSTDTQYF.

The chain combines TRBV7-9 with TRBJ2-3; D unclear. From germline, CDR1 is SEHNR and CDR2 FQNEAQ (reference sequence). Trimming stripped 1 base from V and 4 bases from J, with 9 bases between. The length of the CDR3 is 14 residues. CDR3 residues: CASSLVVSADTQYF. For the CDR3, the DNA is TGTGCCAGCAGCTTAGTAGTTTCGGCAGATACGCAGTATTTT.

V gene TRBV5-5 combines with J gene TRBJ2-5; tentative D call: TRBD1 (6 bases). Germline V lookup: CDR1 SGHKS, CDR2 YYEKEE (reference sequence). CDR3 length equals 15 residues. The V end lost 4 bases, the J end lost 2 bases, and 15 bases lay between the germline ends. In nucleotides, the CDR3 is TGTGCCAGCAGCCGGCGAGGCGGACAGCAAGAGACCCAGTACTTC. Its translation: CASSRRGGQQETQYF.

This chain uses TRBV6-2 or TRBV6-3 with TRBJ2-7, with 13 bases that match TRBD2. CDR3 length: 17 residues. Losses at the gene ends were 6 bases for V and 0 bases for J; bases not matched to a gene: 8. Germline V gives CDR1 MNHEY, CDR2 SVGEGT. The CDR3 sequence: CASSNGLAGATSYEQYF. As DNA, the CDR3 is TGTGCCAGCAGCAACGGACTAGCGGGGGCTACCTCCTACGAGCAGTACTTC.

The chain has TRBV19 and TRBJ2-3; 10 bases align to TRBD1. The V segment lost 4 bases and the J segment 5 bases; nucleotides outside the gene matches: 9. The CDR3 is 16 amino acids. The germline CDR1 and CDR2 sequences are LNHDA and SQIVND (reference sequence). The CDR3 DNA follows: TGTGCCAGTAGTACGTCCGGGACAGGGGTAGGAGATACGCAGTATTTT. Translation gives CASSTSGTGVGDTQYF.